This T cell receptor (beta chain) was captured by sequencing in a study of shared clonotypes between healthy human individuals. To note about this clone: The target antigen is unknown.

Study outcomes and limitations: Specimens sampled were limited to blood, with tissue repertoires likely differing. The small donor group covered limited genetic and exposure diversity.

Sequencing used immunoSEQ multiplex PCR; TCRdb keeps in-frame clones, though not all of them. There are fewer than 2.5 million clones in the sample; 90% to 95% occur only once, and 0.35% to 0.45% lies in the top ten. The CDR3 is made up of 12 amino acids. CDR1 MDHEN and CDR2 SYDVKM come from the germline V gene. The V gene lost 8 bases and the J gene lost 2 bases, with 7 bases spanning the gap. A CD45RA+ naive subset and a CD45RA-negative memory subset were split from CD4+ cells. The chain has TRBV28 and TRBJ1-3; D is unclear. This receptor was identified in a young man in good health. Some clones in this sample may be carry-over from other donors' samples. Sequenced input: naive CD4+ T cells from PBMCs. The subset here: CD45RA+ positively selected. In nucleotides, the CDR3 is TGTGCCAGCTGTATCCCTGGAAACACCATATATTTT. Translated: CASCIPGNTIYF.